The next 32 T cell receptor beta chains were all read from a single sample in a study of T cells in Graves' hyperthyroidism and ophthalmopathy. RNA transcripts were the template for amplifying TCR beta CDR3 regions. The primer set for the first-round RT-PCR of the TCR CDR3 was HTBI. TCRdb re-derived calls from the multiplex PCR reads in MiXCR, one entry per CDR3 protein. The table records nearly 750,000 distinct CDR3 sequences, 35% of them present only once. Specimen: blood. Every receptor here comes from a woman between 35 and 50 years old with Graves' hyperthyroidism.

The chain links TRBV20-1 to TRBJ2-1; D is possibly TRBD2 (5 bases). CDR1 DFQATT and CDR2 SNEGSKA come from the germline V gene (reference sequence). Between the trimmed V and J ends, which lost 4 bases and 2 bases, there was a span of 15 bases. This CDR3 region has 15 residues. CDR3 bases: TGCAGTGCTAAGAAACTAGGTATGACCTACAATGAGCAGTTCTTC. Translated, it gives CSAKKLGMTYNEQFF.

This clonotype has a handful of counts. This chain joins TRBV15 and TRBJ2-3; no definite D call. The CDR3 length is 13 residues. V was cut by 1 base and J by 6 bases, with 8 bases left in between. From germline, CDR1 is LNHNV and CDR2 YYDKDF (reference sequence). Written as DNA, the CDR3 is TGTGCCACCAGCAGAGTGGGTCTGGATACGCAGTATTTT. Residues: CATSRVGLDTQYF.

DNA for the CDR3: TGTGCCATCCCGGGCGCCTACGAGCAGTACTTC. Its protein is CAIPGAYEQYF. The genes are TRBV10-3 and TRBJ2-7; D is ambiguous. CDR1 ENHRY and CDR2 SYGVKD come from the germline V gene. The CDR3 sequence is 11 residues long. Trimming cost V 8 bases and J 2 bases, with 7 bases left between them.

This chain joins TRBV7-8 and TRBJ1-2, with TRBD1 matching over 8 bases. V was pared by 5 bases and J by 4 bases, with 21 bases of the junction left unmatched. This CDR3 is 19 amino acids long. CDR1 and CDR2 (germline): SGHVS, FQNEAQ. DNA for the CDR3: TGTGCCAGCAGCCCCCGGGGCTTGTGGACAGGGAGTCGGAGCTATGGCTACACCTTC. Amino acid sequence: CASSPRGLWTGSRSYGYTF.

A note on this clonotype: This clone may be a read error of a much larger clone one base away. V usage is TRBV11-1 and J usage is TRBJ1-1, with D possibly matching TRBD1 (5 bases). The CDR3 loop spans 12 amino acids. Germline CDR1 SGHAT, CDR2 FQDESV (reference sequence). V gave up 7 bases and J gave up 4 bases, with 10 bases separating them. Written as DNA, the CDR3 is TGTGCCAGCACCCGGGGGATCACTGAAGCTTTCTTT. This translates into CASTRGITEAFF.

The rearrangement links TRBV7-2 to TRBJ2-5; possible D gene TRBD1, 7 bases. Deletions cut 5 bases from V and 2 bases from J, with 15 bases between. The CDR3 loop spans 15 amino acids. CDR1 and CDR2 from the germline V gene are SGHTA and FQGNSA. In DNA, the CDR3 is TGTGCCAGCAGCCAAGGGGGGACAGATCAAGAGACCCAGTACTTC. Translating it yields CASSQGGTDQETQYF.

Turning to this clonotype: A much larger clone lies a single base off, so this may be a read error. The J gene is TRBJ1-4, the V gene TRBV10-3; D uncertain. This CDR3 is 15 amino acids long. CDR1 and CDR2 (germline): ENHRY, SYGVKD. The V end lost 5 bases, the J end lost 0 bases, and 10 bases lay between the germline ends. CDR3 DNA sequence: TGTGCCATCAGTTGGACGGAGGCAACTAATGAAAAACTGTTTTTT. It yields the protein CAISWTEATNEKLFF.

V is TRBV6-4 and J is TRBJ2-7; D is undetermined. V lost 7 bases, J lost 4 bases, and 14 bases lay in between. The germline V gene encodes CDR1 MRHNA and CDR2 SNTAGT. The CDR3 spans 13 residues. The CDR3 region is CASTPPTTYEQYF. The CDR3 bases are TGTGCCAGCACACCCCCGACGACTTACGAGCAGTACTTC.

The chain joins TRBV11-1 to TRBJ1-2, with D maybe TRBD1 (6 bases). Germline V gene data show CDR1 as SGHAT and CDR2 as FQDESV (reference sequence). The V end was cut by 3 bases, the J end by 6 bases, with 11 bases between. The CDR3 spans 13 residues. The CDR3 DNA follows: TGTGCCAGCAGCTTGTCTTCAGGGGATGGCTACACCTTC. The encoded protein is CASSLSSGDGYTF.

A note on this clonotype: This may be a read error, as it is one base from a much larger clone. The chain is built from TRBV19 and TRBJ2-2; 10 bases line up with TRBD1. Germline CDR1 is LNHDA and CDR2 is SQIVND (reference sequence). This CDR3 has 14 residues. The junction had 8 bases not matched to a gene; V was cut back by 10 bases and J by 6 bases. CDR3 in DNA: TGTGCCACCCGGGGGACAGGGGCCGCCGGGGAGCTGTTTTTT. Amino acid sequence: CATRGTGAAGELFF.

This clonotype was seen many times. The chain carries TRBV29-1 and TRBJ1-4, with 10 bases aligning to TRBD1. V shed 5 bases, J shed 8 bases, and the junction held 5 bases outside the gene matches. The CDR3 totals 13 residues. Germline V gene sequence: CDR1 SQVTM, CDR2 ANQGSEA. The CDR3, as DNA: TGCAGCGTTAAGACAGGGGGCAGCGAAAAACTGTTTTTT. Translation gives CSVKTGGSEKLFF.

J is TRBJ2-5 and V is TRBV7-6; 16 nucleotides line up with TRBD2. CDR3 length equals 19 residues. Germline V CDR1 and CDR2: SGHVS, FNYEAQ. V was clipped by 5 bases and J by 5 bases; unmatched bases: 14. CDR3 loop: CASSRDGTSGGVGRETQYF. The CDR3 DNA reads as TGTGCCAGCAGCCGAGACGGGACTAGCGGGGGGGTAGGTCGGGAGACCCAGTACTTC.

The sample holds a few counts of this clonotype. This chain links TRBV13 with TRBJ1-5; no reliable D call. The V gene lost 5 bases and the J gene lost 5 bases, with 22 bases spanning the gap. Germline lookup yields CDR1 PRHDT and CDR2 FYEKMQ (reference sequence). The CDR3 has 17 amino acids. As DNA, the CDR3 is TGTGCCAGCAGCCAAGATACCCCGACTCGTGAGGATCAGCCCCAGCATTTT. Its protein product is CASSQDTPTREDQPQHF.

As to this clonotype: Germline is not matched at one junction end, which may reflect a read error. The CDR3 sequence is CAGSLEGRDGYTF. In DNA, the CDR3 is TGTGCCGGCAGTTTGGAGGGAAGGGATGGCTACACCTTC. The rearrangement joins TRBV6-5 to TRBJ1-2; no firm D call. Germline V CDR1 and CDR2: MNHEY, SVGAGI. The CDR3 is 13 residues long.

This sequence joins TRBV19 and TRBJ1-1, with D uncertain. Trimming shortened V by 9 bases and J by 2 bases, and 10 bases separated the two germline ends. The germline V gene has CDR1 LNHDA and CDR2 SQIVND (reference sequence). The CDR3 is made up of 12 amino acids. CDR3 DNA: TGTGCCAGCATCGGTCAAAACACTGAAGCTTTCTTT. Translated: CASIGQNTEAFF.

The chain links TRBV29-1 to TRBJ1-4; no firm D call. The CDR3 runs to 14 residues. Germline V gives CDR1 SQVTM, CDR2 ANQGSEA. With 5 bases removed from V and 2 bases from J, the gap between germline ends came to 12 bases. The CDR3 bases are TGCAGCGTTCCCCAGGAATCTACTAATGAAAAACTGTTTTTT. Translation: CSVPQESTNEKLFF.

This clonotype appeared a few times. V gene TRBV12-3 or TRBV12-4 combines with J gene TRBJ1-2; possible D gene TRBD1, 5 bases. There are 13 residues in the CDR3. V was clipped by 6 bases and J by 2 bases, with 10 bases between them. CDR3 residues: CASSRDLNYGYTF. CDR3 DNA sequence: TGTGCCAGCAGCCGGGACCTGAACTATGGCTACACCTTC.

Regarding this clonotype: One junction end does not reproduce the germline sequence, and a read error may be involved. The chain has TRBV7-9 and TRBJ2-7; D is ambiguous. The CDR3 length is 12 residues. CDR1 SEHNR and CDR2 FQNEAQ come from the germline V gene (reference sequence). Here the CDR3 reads CASSRVSSEQYF. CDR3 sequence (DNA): TGTGCCAGCAGTAGGGTCTCCTCCGAGCAGTACTTC.

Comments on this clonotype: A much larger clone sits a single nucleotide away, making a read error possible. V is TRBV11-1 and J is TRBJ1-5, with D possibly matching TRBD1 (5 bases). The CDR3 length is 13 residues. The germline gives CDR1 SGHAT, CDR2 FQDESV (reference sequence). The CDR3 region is CAGSWGRNQPQHF. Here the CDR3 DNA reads TGTGCCGGCAGTTGGGGACGGAATCAGCCCCAGCATTTT.

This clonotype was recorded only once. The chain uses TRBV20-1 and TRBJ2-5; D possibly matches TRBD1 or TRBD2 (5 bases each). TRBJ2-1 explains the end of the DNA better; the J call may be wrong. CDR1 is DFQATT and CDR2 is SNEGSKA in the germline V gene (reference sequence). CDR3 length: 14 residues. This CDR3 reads CSAGTGTHDEGQFF. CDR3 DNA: TGCAGTGCGGGAACCGGGACCCACGACGAGGGGCAGTTCTTC.

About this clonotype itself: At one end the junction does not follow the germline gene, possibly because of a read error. The CDR3: CAISHWDRKHEKLFF. The CDR3 coding sequence is TGTGCCATCAGCCACTGGGACAGGAAGCATGAAAAACTGTTTTTT. The chain is built from TRBV9 and TRBJ1-4, with 8 bases lining up with TRBD1. The CDR3 sequence is 15 residues long. CDR1 is SGDLS, CDR2 YYNGEE, per germline.

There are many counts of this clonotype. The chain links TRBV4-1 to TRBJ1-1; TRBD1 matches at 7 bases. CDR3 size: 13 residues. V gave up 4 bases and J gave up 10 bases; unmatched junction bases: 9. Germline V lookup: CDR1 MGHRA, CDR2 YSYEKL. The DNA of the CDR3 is TGCGCCAGCAGCCCACAGCGGGAGGGGGCAGCTTTCTTT. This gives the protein CASSPQREGAAFF.

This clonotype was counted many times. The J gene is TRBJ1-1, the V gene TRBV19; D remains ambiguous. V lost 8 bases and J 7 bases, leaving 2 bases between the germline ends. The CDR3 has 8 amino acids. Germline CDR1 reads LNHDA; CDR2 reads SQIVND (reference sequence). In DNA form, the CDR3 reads TGTGCCAGTGGTGAAGCTTTCTTT. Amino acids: CASGEAFF. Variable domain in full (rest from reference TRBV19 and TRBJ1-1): DGGITQSPKYLFRKEGQNVTLSCEQNLNHDAMYWYRQDPGQGLRLIYYSQIVNDFQKGDIAEGYSVSREKKESFPLTVTSAQKNPTAFYLCASGEAFFGQGTRLTVV.

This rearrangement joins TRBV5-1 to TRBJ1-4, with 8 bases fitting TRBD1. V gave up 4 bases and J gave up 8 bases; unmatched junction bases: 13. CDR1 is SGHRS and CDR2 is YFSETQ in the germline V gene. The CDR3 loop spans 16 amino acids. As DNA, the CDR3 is TGCGCCAGCAGCCCCATGGCCGGGACAGGCTACGAAAAACTGTTTTTT. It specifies CASSPMAGTGYEKLFF.

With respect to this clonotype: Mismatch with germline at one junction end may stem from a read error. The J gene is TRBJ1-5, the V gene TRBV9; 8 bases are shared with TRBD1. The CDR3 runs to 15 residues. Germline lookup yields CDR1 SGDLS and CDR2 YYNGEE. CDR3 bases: TGTGCCAGCAGCGTAGGGGCAGGGGGCAACCAGCCCCAGCATTTT. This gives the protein CASSVGAGGNQPQHF.

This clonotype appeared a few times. The CDR3 DNA is TGTGCCAGCAGCCAACCGGGACAGGCCCTCTACGAGCAGTACTTC. Residues: CASSQPGQALYEQYF. The rearrangement links TRBV11-2 to TRBJ2-7, with 8 bases matching TRBD1. The CDR3 consists of 15 residues. Germline CDR1 and CDR2: SGHAT and FQNNGV. The junction had 9 bases not matched to a gene; V was cut back by 5 bases and J by 3 bases.

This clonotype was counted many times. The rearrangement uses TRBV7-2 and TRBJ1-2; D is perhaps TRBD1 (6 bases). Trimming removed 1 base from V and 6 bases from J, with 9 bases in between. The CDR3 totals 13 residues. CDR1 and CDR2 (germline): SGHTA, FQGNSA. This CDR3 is CASSLGGPNGYTF. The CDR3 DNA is TGTGCCAGCAGCTTAGGGGGGCCGAATGGCTACACCTTC.

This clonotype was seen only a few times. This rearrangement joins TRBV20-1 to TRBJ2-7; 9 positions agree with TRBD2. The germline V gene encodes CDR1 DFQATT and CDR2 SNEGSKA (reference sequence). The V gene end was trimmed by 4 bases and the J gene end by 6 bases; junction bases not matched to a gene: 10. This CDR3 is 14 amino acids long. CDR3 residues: CSAKKGLANLEQYF. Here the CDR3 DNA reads TGCAGTGCTAAGAAGGGACTAGCTAACCTCGAGCAGTACTTC.

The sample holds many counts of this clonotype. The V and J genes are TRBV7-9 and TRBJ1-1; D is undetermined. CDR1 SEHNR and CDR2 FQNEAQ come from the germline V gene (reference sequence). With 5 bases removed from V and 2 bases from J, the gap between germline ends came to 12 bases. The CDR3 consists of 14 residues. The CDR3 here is CASSPRPHNTEAFF. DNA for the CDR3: TGTGCCAGCAGCCCCAGACCGCATAACACTGAAGCTTTCTTT.

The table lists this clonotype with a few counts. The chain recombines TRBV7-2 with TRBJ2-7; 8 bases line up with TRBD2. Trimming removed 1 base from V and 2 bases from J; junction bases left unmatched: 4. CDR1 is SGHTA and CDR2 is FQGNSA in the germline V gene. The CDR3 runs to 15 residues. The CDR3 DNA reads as TGTGCCAGCAGCTTAGGTAGCGGGACGACCTACGAGCAGTACTTC. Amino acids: CASSLGSGTTYEQYF.

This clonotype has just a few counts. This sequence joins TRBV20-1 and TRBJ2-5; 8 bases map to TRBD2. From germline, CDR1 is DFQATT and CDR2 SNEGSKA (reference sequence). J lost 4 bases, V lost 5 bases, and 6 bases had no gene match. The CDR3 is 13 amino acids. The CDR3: CSALAGIGETQYF. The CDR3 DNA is TGCAGTGCTTTAGCGGGGATAGGAGAGACCCAGTACTTC.

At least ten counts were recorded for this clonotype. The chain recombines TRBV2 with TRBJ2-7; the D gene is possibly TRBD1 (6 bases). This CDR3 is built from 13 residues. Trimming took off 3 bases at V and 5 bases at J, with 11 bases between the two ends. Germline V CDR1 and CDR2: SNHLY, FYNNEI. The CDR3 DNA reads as TGTGCCAGCAGTGACCCCAGGGGCCACGAGCAGTACTTC. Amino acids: CASSDPRGHEQYF.